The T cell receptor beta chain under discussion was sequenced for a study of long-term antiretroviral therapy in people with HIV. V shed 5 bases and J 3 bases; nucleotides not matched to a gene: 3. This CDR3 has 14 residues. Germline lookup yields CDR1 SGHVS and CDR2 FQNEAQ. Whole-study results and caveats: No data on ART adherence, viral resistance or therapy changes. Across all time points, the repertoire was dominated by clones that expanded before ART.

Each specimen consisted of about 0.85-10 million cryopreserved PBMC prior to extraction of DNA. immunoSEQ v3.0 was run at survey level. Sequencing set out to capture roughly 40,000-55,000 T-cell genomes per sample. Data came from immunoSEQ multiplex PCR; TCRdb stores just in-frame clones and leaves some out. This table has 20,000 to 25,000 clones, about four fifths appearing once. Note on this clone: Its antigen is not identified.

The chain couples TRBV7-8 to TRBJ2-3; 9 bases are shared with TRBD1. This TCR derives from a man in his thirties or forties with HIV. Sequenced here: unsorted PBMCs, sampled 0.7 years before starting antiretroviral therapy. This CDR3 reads CASSPTGGTDTQYF. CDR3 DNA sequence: TGTGCCAGCAGCCCGACAGGGGGAACAGATACGCAGTATTTT.